Listed below are T cell receptor beta chains from one sample, sequenced in a study of graft-versus-host responses after intestinal transplantation. These receptors' targets are unknown. The assay was immunoSEQ multiplex PCR, and TCRdb's table has in-frame clones only and misses some. The sample has tens of thousands of clones, 93% seen once. The sample was unstimulated CD8+ T cells sorted from spleen or lymph node cells, taken before transplant. Receptors were obtained from a human donor who was the organ donor for an intestinal transplant. CDR3s include the opening cysteine and the closing phenylalanine or tryptophan. The D gene is left open where the match is weak. Size is omitted from some rows. Given values are once, few, many or a class for expanded clones.

TRBV4-1,NA,TRBJ2-7,15,TRBD2,TGCGCCAGCAGCCACACTAGCGGCCCCTCCTACGAGCAGTACTTC,CASSHTSGPSYEQYF
TRBV4-2,NA,TRBJ1-4,15,NA,TGTGCCAGCAGCCAAGATCCGGGGCCTAATGAAAAACTGCTTTTT,CASSQDPGPNEKLLF
TRBV27,NA,TRBJ2-7,15,TRBD1,TGTGCCAGCAGTTCCCAGACAGGGGGGTATTACGAGCAGTACTTC,CASSSQTGGYYEQYF
TRBV10-1,once,TRBJ2-1,16,TRBD1,TGCGCCAGCAGTGAGTCGAGGGGGCATCCCTACAATGAGCAGTTCTTC,CASSESRGHPYNEQFF
TRBV5-1,NA,TRBJ2-7,15,NA,TGCGCCAGCAGCTTGACACTAGCATTTGGGTACGAGCAGTACTTC,CASSLTLAFGYEQYF
TRBV28,NA,TRBJ2-6,15,NA,TGTGCCAGCTCCTCGGGGGTGTCTGGGGCCAACGTCCTGACTTTC,CASSSGVSGANVLTF
TRBV27,NA,TRBJ1-1,14,NA,TGTGCCAGCAGTTTAATTATGAGGGACGCTGAAGCTTTCTTT,CASSLIMRDAEAFF
TRBV4-2,NA,TRBJ2-1,18,NA,TGTGCCAGCAGCCAAGACCCGAGGCCCGTAAGCTCCTACAATGAGCAGTTCTTC,CASSQDPRPVSSYNEQFF
TRBV6-6,NA,TRBJ2-7,15,TRBD2,TGTGCCAGCAGTTACGGGGGACTAGCGGACTACGAGCAGTACTTC,CASSYGGLADYEQYF
TRBV5-5,NA,TRBJ2-1,15,TRBD2,TGTGCCAGCAGCTACACTAGCGGTTCATACAATGAGCAGTTCTTC,CASSYTSGSYNEQFF
TRBV27,NA,TRBJ2-7,15,NA,TGTGCCAGCAGTTTACGGGACGGGGCGGGCTACGAGCAGTACTTC,CASSLRDGAGYEQYF
TRBV14,NA,TRBJ2-3,15,TRBD2,TGTGCCAGCAGCCAGATAGCGGGAGTGACAGATACGCAGTATTTT,CASSQIAGVTDTQYF
TRBV9,NA,TRBJ2-7,17,NA,TGTGCCAGCAGCCCCAGCACTAGGGGATTCCCCTCCTACGAGCAGTACTTC,CASSPSTRGFPSYEQYF
TRBV27,NA,TRBJ2-7,14,TRBD2,TGTGCCAGCAGTTGGGGGACTAGCTCCTACGAGCAGTACTTC,CASSWGTSSYEQYF
TRBV28,NA,TRBJ2-7,16,TRBD2,TGTGCCAGCAACACGCCCGCAGGGGGACTAGCTTACGAGCAGTACTTC,CASNTPAGGLAYEQYF
TRBV4-2,NA,TRBJ2-7,15,TRBD2,TGTGCCAGCAGCACCTCCCCGGGACTAGTGGAGGAGCAGTACTTC,CASSTSPGLVEEQYF
TRBV9,NA,TRBJ2-7,14,TRBD2,TGTGCCAGCAGCGTAGCGGGAGGGCCTAACGAGCAGTACTTC,CASSVAGGPNEQYF
TRBV28,NA,TRBJ2-2,14,NA,TGTGCCAGCAGTTTATCGGGGGACACCGGGGAGCTGTTTTTT,CASSLSGDTGELFF
TRBV4-1,NA,TRBJ2-7,13,NA,TGCGCCAGCAGCCTAGGGAACGAGTACGAGCAGTACTTC,CASSLGNEYEQYF
TRBV28,NA,TRBJ2-1,13,NA,TGTGCCAGCACCTCGGGCAACTACAATGAGCAGTTCTTC,CASTSGNYNEQFF
TRBV6-6,NA,TRBJ1-5,14,NA,TGTGCCAGCAGCCCACCGGGGGGGACTCAGCCCCAGCATTTT,CASSPPGGTQPQHF
TRBV7-9,NA,TRBJ2-7,15,NA,TGTGCCAGCAGCCCATACCCCACTAGTCGGGCCGAGCAGTACTTC,CASSPYPTSRAEQYF
TRBV27,NA,TRBJ1-1,13,NA,TGTGCCAGCAGTTTCAGATGGAACACTGAAGCTTTCTTT,CASSFRWNTEAFF
TRBV25-1,NA,TRBJ2-1,12,NA,TGTGCCAGCAGCGTGGCTCGGAGTGAGCAGTTCTTC,CASSVARSEQFF